Listed here are 25 T cell receptor beta chains from one sample, sequenced in a study of PD-1 blockade in classical Hodgkin lymphoma. The protocol was immunoSEQ multiplex PCR, while the TCRdb copy is restricted to in-frame clones and leaves out a portion. The table lists 6,000 to 10,000 clones, 75% to 80% of them singletons. Specified time point: cycle 4 day 1 (C4D1), after 5 to 7 weeks of nivolumab. All patients experienced relapse after autologous stem cell transplantation, and brentuximab vedotin exposure was variable. The input for sequencing was peripheral blood mononuclear cells (PBMCs), taken before the fourth cycle of nivolumab. These receptors were collected from a human donor with classical Hodgkin lymphoma.

The J gene is TRBJ2-1, the V gene TRBV6-4, with TRBD1 identical over 7 bases. The CDR3 runs 15 residues. V lost 3 bases and J lost 2; bases outside the gene matches: 4. CDR1 is MRHNA, CDR2 SNTAGT, per germline. The CDR3 loop is CASSEVTGPYNEQFF. The CDR3 region has the DNA TGTGCCAGCAGTGAGGTGACAGGGCCCTACAATGAGCAGTTCTTC.

J is TRBJ2-1 and V is TRBV7-2; 11 bases align to TRBD2. Germline V lookup: CDR1 SGHTA, CDR2 FQGNSA. V gave up 4 bases and J gave up 2 bases; unmatched junction bases: 4. There are 16 residues in the CDR3. The CDR3 protein is CASSYRGLAAYNEQFF. The CDR3 bases are TGTGCCAGCAGCTATAGGGGACTAGCGGCCTACAATGAGCAGTTCTTC.

The chain links TRBV2 to TRBJ2-1, with D possibly matching TRBD2 (7 bases). The germline CDR1 and CDR2 sequences are SNHLY and FYNNEI. This CDR3 has 17 residues. V was cut by 1 base and J by 9 bases, with 22 bases left in between. The CDR3 bases are TGTGCCAGCAGTGAAGGACGGAGGGGGGGTGTGCTCGGTGAGCAGTTCTTC. It translates to CASSEGRRGGVLGEQFF.

The chain links TRBV27 to TRBJ1-6; 8 bases fit TRBD1. V was clipped by 5 bases and J by 8 bases; unmatched bases: 5. This CDR3 is 14 amino acids long. The germline CDR1 and CDR2 sequences are MNHEY and SMNVEV (reference sequence). The CDR3 sequence: CASSPQGAHSPLHF. DNA for the CDR3: TGTGCCAGCAGTCCCCAGGGGGCGCATTCACCCCTCCACTTT.

The table lists this clone with a count of one. The chain is built from TRBV7-8 and TRBJ1-2; D is possibly TRBD1 (6 bases). Germline-derived CDR1 and CDR2 are SGHVS and FQNEAQ. V shed 5 bases and J shed 6 bases, with 19 bases lying between them. This CDR3 region has 15 residues. CDR3 in amino acids: CASSPGPQGGDGYTF. The CDR3 bases are TGTGCCAGCAGCCCAGGCCCCCAAGGGGGGGATGGCTACACCTTC.

Notes on this clone: One end of the junction fails to match germline, which may point to a read error. This sequence joins TRBV7-7 and TRBJ2-7; 7 bases align to TRBD1. The CDR3 has 13 amino acids. Germline lookup yields CDR1 SSHAT and CDR2 FNYEAQ (reference sequence). CDR3 nucleotide sequence: TGTGCTAGCAGCTTGCGACAGGGCGGCGAGCAGTACTTC. It translates to CASSLRQGGEQYF.

The J gene is TRBJ2-7, the V gene TRBV19; 8 positions agree with TRBD1. Germline V gives CDR1 LNHDA, CDR2 SQIVND (reference sequence). With 5 bases clipped from V and 5 bases from J, the junction kept 5 bases outside the gene matches. The CDR3 covers 13 residues. The CDR3 nucleotides read TGTGCCAGTAGTCAGGGGGCTTTCAACGAGCAGTACTTC. Its protein product is CASSQGAFNEQYF.

The chain links TRBV11-1 to TRBJ1-5; a weak D match, TRBD1 (6 bases). This CDR3 spans 16 amino acids. With 1 base removed from V and 7 bases from J, the gap between germline ends came to 17 bases. Germline V gene lookup returns CDR1 SGHAT and CDR2 FQDESV (reference sequence). The CDR3 DNA is TGTGCCAGCAGCTTAGATCTTGGGCAGGGGACGCAGCCCCAGCATTTT. Translated: CASSLDLGQGTQPQHF.

The V call is TRBV28, the J call TRBJ1-1, with 7 bases fitting TRBD1. This CDR3 has 17 residues. V lost 2 bases to trimming and J lost 3 bases; unmatched junction nucleotides: 12. The germline V gene has CDR1 MDHEN and CDR2 SYDVKM. The CDR3 DNA is TGTGCCAGCAGTTTAAGGGGCTGGGACAGTCGGGACACTGAAGCTTTCTTT. Amino acid sequence: CASSLRGWDSRDTEAFF.

This clone was recorded a few times. The chain couples TRBV7-8 to TRBJ2-1, with 7 bases lining up with TRBD2. CDR1 and CDR2 from the germline V gene are SGHVS and FQNEAQ. The CDR3 has 19 amino acids. The V and J ends lost 4 bases and 7 bases, in that order; junction bases with no gene match: 22. The CDR3 DNA follows: TGTGCCAGCAGCTCGATGGGGGAGGGCCCCCTTAACCTATTGAATGAGCAGTTCTTC. Its protein product is CASSSMGEGPLNLLNEQFF.

This chain uses TRBV19 with TRBJ1-1, with D tentatively TRBD1 (6 bases). Germline V lookup: CDR1 LNHDA, CDR2 SQIVND (reference sequence). V lost 8 bases and J lost 4, with 20 bases in between. The CDR3 is 15 residues long. The CDR3: CASLSRGGSSTEAFF. Here the CDR3 DNA reads TGTGCCAGTTTATCCCGAGGGGGGAGTAGCACTGAAGCTTTCTTT.

In DNA, the CDR3 is TGTGCCAGCAGTTTGTGGGGGGGCGAGCAGTACTTC. Protein sequence: CASSLWGGEQYF. This chain joins TRBV27 and TRBJ2-7, with 7 bases matching TRBD2. This CDR3 contains 12 residues. The V gene's germline CDR1 is MNHEY and CDR2 SMNVEV (reference sequence). Germline trimming cut 3 bases from V and 6 bases from J; bases unmatched to any gene: 2.

The J gene is TRBJ2-1, the V gene TRBV5-1, with a weak D call TRBD2 (5 bases). V shed 0 bases and J shed 3 bases, with 7 bases lying between them. The germline gives CDR1 SGHRS, CDR2 YFSETQ. The CDR3 extends over 14 amino acids. CDR3 residues: CASSLEGLYNEQFF. The CDR3 DNA follows: TGCGCCAGCAGCTTGGAAGGACTCTACAATGAGCAGTTCTTC.

There are a few counts of this clone. This chain uses TRBV2 with TRBJ1-1; D possibly corresponds to TRBD1 (6 bases). V lost 7 bases to trimming and J lost 1 base, with 10 bases between them. CDR1 and CDR2 (germline): SNHLY, FYNNEI. The CDR3 spans 13 residues. In DNA form, the CDR3 reads TGTGCCAGCACAACAGGGACGAACACTGAAGCTTTCTTT. Its protein product is CASTTGTNTEAFF.

CDR3 nucleotide sequence: TGTGCCAGCAGTTTATTCGGGGGGAGGCTCACTGAAGCTTTCTTT. Translation: CASSLFGGRLTEAFF. The gene calls are TRBV27 and TRBJ1-1, with TRBD1 as a possible D gene (5 bases). Germline V gene sequence: CDR1 MNHEY, CDR2 SMNVEV (reference sequence). The CDR3 sequence is 15 residues long. V lost 1 base and J lost 4, with 13 bases in between.

This clone was counted between two and nine times. This rearrangement joins TRBV6-4 to TRBJ1-2, with D unresolved. The CDR3 sequence is 14 residues long. Per the germline V gene, CDR1 is MRHNA and CDR2 is SNTAGT. Between the trimmed V and J ends, which lost 6 bases and 6 bases, there was a span of 17 bases. The CDR3 spells CASRLTETSDGYTF. CDR3 nucleotide sequence: TGTGCCAGCAGATTGACTGAGACTTCTGATGGCTACACCTTC.

This clone appeared a few times. The DNA for the CDR3 is TGCGCCGCGGGGATAATCTACGAGCAGTACTTC. It is translated as CAAGIIYEQYF. This chain connects TRBV10-2 to TRBJ2-7, with D possibly matching TRBD2 (6 bases). This CDR3 is built from 11 residues. From germline, CDR1 is WSHSY and CDR2 SAAADI. V shed 11 bases and J shed 3 bases, with 11 bases lying between them.

The chain is built from TRBV29-1 and TRBJ2-7, with D maybe TRBD1 (5 bases). Trimming pared 4 bases from V and 2 bases from J, leaving 9 bases between. Germline CDR1 is SQVTM and CDR2 is ANQGSEA. The length of the CDR3 is 12 residues. CDR3 in amino acids: CSVAQGPYEQYF. The DNA for the CDR3 is TGCAGCGTTGCGCAGGGTCCCTACGAGCAGTACTTC.

The chain has TRBV27 and TRBJ2-2, with 12 bases matching TRBD1. The CDR3 runs to 16 residues. With V trimmed by 2 bases and J by 5 bases, 3 bases remained unmatched. In germline, CDR1 is MNHEY, CDR2 SMNVEV (reference sequence). This chain's CDR3 is CASSLGDRGLTGELFF. The CDR3 bases are TGTGCCAGCAGTTTAGGGGACAGGGGGCTTACCGGGGAGCTGTTTTTT.

The CDR3 sequence is CASNSRNEQFF. The CDR3 DNA follows: TGTGCCAGCAACTCAAGGAATGAGCAGTTCTTC. This chain uses TRBV27 with TRBJ2-1; unclear D gene. Trimming removed 7 bases at V and 7 bases at J, with 8 bases between. This CDR3 contains 11 residues. Germline CDR1 is MNHEY and CDR2 is SMNVEV (reference sequence).

This clone turned up a few times. The germline gene is not matched at one end of the junction; a read error may be the cause. The CDR3 loop is CASSQGTVYAYTF. Here the CDR3 DNA reads TGTGCCAGCAGTCAAGGGACAGTTTATGCCTACACCTTC. The chain uses TRBV28 and TRBJ1-2, with 7 positions matching TRBD1. CDR1 is MDHEN, CDR2 SYDVKM, per germline. This CDR3 has 13 residues.

Of note for this clone: Germline is not matched at one junction end, which may reflect a read error. The chain employs TRBV5-3 and TRBJ1-1; D not resolved. TRBV5-3 is reported as an ORF; its role is uncertain. The CDR3 covers 13 residues. The DNA of the CDR3 is TGTGCCAGCAGCTGGAAGGCCTCCACTGAAGCTTTCTTT. Amino acid sequence: CASSWKASTEAFF.

The chain has TRBV6-1 and TRBJ2-7; TRBD1 matches at 9 bases. This CDR3 spans 14 amino acids. V lost 4 bases, J lost 5 bases, and 6 bases stayed unmatched. Germline CDR1 MNHNS, CDR2 SASEGT. CDR3: CASSAGTGHDEQYF. The CDR3 DNA reads as TGTGCCAGCAGTGCCGGGACAGGGCACGACGAGCAGTACTTC.

The chain combines TRBV5-4 with TRBJ1-3, with D tentatively TRBD1 (6 bases). Between the trimmed V and J ends, which lost 1 base and 2 bases, there was a span of 10 bases. Per the germline V gene, CDR1 is SGHNT and CDR2 is YYREEE (reference sequence). The CDR3 extends over 15 amino acids. For the CDR3, the DNA is TGTGCCAGCAGCTTGCGGACAGCAGCTGGAAACACCATATATTTT. Residues: CASSLRTAAGNTIYF.

The gene calls are TRBV6-6 and TRBJ2-7, with 8 positions matching TRBD2. The CDR3 sequence is 14 residues long. CDR1 MNHNY and CDR2 SVGAGI come from the germline V gene (reference sequence). V lost 6 bases and J lost 1; bases outside the gene matches: 5. The CDR3 bases are TGTGCCAGCAGCGAGGAGCGGGAGTCCTACGAGCAGTACTTC. Its protein product is CASSEERESYEQYF.